What follows are 6 T cell receptor beta chains derived from one specimen sequenced in a study of blood T cell repertoires in COVID-19. The data were produced by immunoSEQ multiplex PCR, yet TCRdb's version contains in-frame clones alone and is incomplete. The sample consists of about 220,000 clones, about 91% of them appearing once. The sample taken for sequencing was PBMCs or T cells enriched from blood (not recorded which). These receptors were obtained from a woman aged 45 to 65 with acute COVID-19.

The rearrangement links TRBV24-1 to TRBJ1-1, with 7 positions matching TRBD1. Germline loops: CDR1 KGHDR, CDR2 SFDVKD. The V gene end was trimmed by 1 base and the J gene end by 6 bases; junction bases not matched to a gene: 13. The CDR3 has 17 residues. CDR3 nucleotides: TGTGCCACCAGTGATTTATCCTCGACAGGGAAAGTCGCTGAAGCTTTCTTT. Encoded protein: CATSDLSSTGKVAEAFF.

This clone is a singleton in its sample. CDR3 region: CASRAPLTDTQYF. CDR3 nucleotide sequence: TGTGCCAGCAGAGCCCCTCTCACAGATACGCAGTATTTT. The chain has TRBV28 and TRBJ2-3; no clear D. The CDR3 loop spans 13 amino acids. Germline V gives CDR1 MDHEN, CDR2 SYDVKM. V shed 6 bases and J shed 2 bases, with 9 bases lying between them.

The chain recombines TRBV9 with TRBJ1-2; D possibly corresponds to TRBD1 (5 bases). CDR1 is SGDLS and CDR2 is YYNGEE in the germline V gene. Trimming pared 6 bases from V and 3 bases from J, leaving 24 bases between. The CDR3 sequence is 17 residues long. The CDR3 protein is CASTSSGGSPLHYGYTF. CDR3 nucleotide sequence: TGTGCCAGCACCTCTAGTGGGGGGTCACCGTTGCACTATGGCTACACCTTC.

The chain recombines TRBV5-1 with TRBJ2-5, with a possible D match to TRBD2 (6 bases). Trimming cost V 0 bases and J 5 bases, with 11 bases left between them. The germline V gene encodes CDR1 SGHRS and CDR2 YFSETQ. The CDR3 loop spans 14 amino acids. The CDR3 is CASSLVGGRETQYF. The DNA for the CDR3 is TGCGCCAGCAGCTTGGTGGGGGGAAGGGAGACCCAGTACTTC.

J is TRBJ2-3 and V is TRBV29-1; 7 positions match TRBD2. Germline CDR1 SQVTM, CDR2 ANQGSEA. This CDR3 contains 14 residues. V lost 6 bases, J lost 4 bases, and 10 bases stayed unmatched. Here the CDR3 reads CSVVAVLAPDTQYF. As DNA, the CDR3 is TGCAGCGTGGTAGCAGTACTAGCGCCAGATACGCAGTATTTT.

This clone was recorded a few times. The chain links TRBV6-5 to TRBJ1-2, with D possibly matching TRBD1 (6 bases). The CDR3 contains 13 residues. V lost 6 bases and J 4 bases, leaving 12 bases between the germline ends. Germline CDR1 is MNHEY and CDR2 is SVGAGI. The CDR3 sequence: CASRKGQSYGYTF. In nucleotides, the CDR3 is TGTGCCAGCAGAAAAGGACAGAGCTATGGCTACACCTTC.